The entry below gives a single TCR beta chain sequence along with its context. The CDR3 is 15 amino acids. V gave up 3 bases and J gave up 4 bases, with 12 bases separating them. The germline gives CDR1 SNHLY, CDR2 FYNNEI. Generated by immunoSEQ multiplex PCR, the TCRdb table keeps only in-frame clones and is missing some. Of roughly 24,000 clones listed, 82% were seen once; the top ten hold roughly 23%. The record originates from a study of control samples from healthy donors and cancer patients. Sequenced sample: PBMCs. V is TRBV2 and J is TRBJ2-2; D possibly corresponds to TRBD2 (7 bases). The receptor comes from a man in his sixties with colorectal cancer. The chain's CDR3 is CASSDGGGPTGELFF. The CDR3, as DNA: TGTGCCAGCAGTGACGGCGGGGGCCCCACCGGGGAGCTGTTTTTT.